What follows are 32 T cell receptor beta chains derived from one specimen sequenced in a study of cytomegalovirus exposure and HLA in healthy donors. PCR involved 60 Vbeta and 13 Jbeta primers. Using immunoSEQ multiplex PCR, the repertoire was profiled, and TCRdb retains in-frame clones only, with some absent. Here the sample spans approximately 130,000 clones, approximately 64% being singletons. The material sequenced was PBMCs. These receptors were obtained from a woman in her forties in good health and CMV-seronegative.

V gene TRBV27 combines with J gene TRBJ2-3; tentatively, D is TRBD2 (6 bases). V lost 7 bases and J lost 11, with 10 bases in between. Germline assignment: CDR1 MNHEY and CDR2 SMNVEV (reference sequence). The CDR3 is made up of 10 amino acids. The CDR3 loop reads CASTMGGQYF. CDR3 sequence (DNA): TGTGCCAGCACAATGGGGGGGCAGTATTTT.

This clone was found a few times. This sequence joins TRBV10-3 and TRBJ1-3; 8 bases map to TRBD1. The CDR3 runs 16 residues. Germline CDR1 is ENHRY and CDR2 is SYGVKD. With 2 bases clipped from V and 2 bases from J, the junction kept 5 bases outside the gene matches. The CDR3, as DNA: TGTGCCATCAGTGAGGGACAGGGACGAACTGGAAACACCATATATTTT. Translation: CAISEGQGRTGNTIYF.

This sequence joins TRBV5-6 and TRBJ2-1, with a weak D call TRBD2 (6 bases). Trimming pared 3 bases from V and 7 bases from J, leaving 20 bases between. The CDR3 covers 16 residues. Germline assignment: CDR1 SGHDT and CDR2 YYEEEE. The CDR3 DNA follows: TGTGCCAGCAGCTATCCCCAGCGGAGGGGCCGTAATGAGCAGTTCTTC. The encoded protein is CASSYPQRRGRNEQFF. Full variable domain (outside the CDR3, taken from reference TRBV5-6 and TRBJ2-1): DAGVTQSPTHLIKTRGQQVTLRCSPKSGHDTVSWYQQALGQGPQFIFQYYEEEERQRGNFPDRFSGHQFPNYSSELNVNALLLGDSALYLCASSYPQRRGRNEQFFGPGTRLTVL.

DNA for the CDR3: TGTGCCAGCAGCTTCGGGACAGGTTCCTACGAGCAGTACTTC. It encodes CASSFGTGSYEQYF. The chain recombines TRBV11-2 with TRBJ2-7; the match to TRBD1 covers 8 bases. This CDR3 contains 14 residues. V lost 3 bases, J lost 1 base, and 2 bases stayed unmatched. Germline CDR1 SGHAT, CDR2 FQNNGV.

CDR3 sequence reads: CASSLAGALEQFF. In DNA, the CDR3 is TGTGCCAGTAGTCTGGCGGGGGCCCTGGAGCAGTTCTTC. The chain combines TRBV19 with TRBJ2-1; tentative D call: TRBD2 (7 bases). Per germline, CDR1 LNHDA and CDR2 SQIVND (reference sequence). With 5 bases removed from V and 10 bases from J, the gap between germline ends came to 15 bases. The CDR3 extends over 13 amino acids. The full variable domain, completed using reference TRBV19 and TRBJ2-1, is DGGITQSPKYLFRKEGQNVTLSCEQNLNHDAMYWYRQDPGQGLRLIYYSQIVNDFQKGDIAEGYSVSREKKESFPLTVTSAQKNPTAFYLCASSLAGALEQFFGPGTRLTVL.

The chain uses TRBV5-1 and TRBJ1-1, with D tentatively TRBD1 (6 bases). Trimming took off 6 bases at V and 10 bases at J, with 25 bases between the two ends. From germline, CDR1 is SGHRS and CDR2 YFSETQ. The CDR3 is 15 residues long. The CDR3 sequence is CASTSTGGAPRTAFF. The CDR3 region has the DNA TGCGCCAGCACCTCGACAGGCGGAGCCCCCCGAACAGCTTTCTTT.

This chain uses TRBV28 with TRBJ2-5; 12 bases match TRBD1. The CDR3 is 17 amino acids. The germline CDR1 and CDR2 sequences are MDHEN and SYDVKM. V shed 3 bases and J 5 bases; nucleotides not matched to a gene: 10. In DNA form, the CDR3 reads TGTGCCAGCAGTTTTTCCCCGGGACAGGGGGCGTGGGAGACCCAGTACTTC. Translation gives CASSFSPGQGAWETQYF.

In this sample, this clone turned up a few times. The chain combines TRBV2 with TRBJ1-1; 7 bases map to TRBD1. Unmatched junction bases numbered 6, after V lost 4 bases and J lost 1 base. CDR3 size: 15 residues. CDR1 and CDR2 (germline): SNHLY, FYNNEI. The CDR3 nucleotides read TGTGCCAGCAGTGGCCACAGGGGCCCGAACACTGAAGCTTTCTTT. It is translated as CASSGHRGPNTEAFF. The variable domain in full, with the rest retrieved from reference TRBV2 and TRBJ1-1, is EPEVTQTPSHQVTQMGQEVILRCVPISNHLYFYWYRQILGQKVEFLVSFYNNEISEKSEIFDDQFSVERPDGSNFTLKIRSTKLEDSAMYFCASSGHRGPNTEAFFGQGTRLTVV.

This chain connects TRBV30 to TRBJ1-5, with D hard to call. The V end was cut by 2 bases, the J end by 1 base, with 9 bases between. This CDR3 spans 14 amino acids. Per the germline V gene, CDR1 is GTSNPN and CDR2 is SVGIG (reference sequence). The CDR3 bases are TGTGCCTGGAGTACCGGGATAAGCAATCAGCCCCAGCATTTT. Translation gives CAWSTGISNQPQHF.

The count of this clone is one. The gene calls are TRBV14 and TRBJ1-1, with a possible D match to TRBD1 (6 bases). Per the germline V gene, CDR1 is SGHDN and CDR2 is FVKESK. V lost 5 bases and J lost 4, with 14 bases in between. The CDR3 spans 14 residues. CDR3 sequence reads: CASSNEARGTEAFF. The CDR3 DNA follows: TGTGCCAGCAGCAACGAGGCCAGGGGCACTGAAGCTTTCTTT.

V usage is TRBV29-1 and J usage is TRBJ2-3; D is unclear. V was pared by 6 bases and J by 4 bases, with 17 bases between. CDR3 length equals 14 residues. Germline CDR1 and CDR2: SQVTM and ANQGSEA. The CDR3 coding sequence is TGCAGCGTCGTCCCGAGTGATCATGCAGATACGCAGTATTTT. It is translated as CSVVPSDHADTQYF.

V usage is TRBV6-1 and J usage is TRBJ2-5; the D gene is possibly TRBD1 (6 bases). The V gene lost 8 bases and the J gene lost 5 bases, with 6 bases spanning the gap. The CDR3 extends over 10 amino acids. The germline V gene encodes CDR1 MNHNS and CDR2 SASEGT. CDR3 residues: CASQGETQYF. The DNA of the CDR3 is TGTGCCAGCCAGGGGGAGACCCAGTACTTC.

The genes are TRBV25-1 and TRBJ2-7; D gene unclear. The CDR3 is made up of 12 amino acids. Trimming cost V 4 bases and J 3 bases, with 7 bases left between them. Germline lookup yields CDR1 MGHDK and CDR2 SYGVNS. The CDR3 loop is CASSVLNYEQYF. The CDR3 DNA reads TGTGCCAGCAGTGTACTAAACTACGAGCAGTACTTC.

This clone has just one count. The CDR3 spells CASSYSGTGGMAPLHF. The CDR3 DNA sequence: TGTGCCAGCAGCTATTCCGGGACAGGGGGCATGGCACCCCTCCACTTT. This rearrangement joins TRBV13 to TRBJ1-6; 12 nucleotides align to TRBD1. This CDR3 region has 16 residues. Germline trimming cut 4 bases from V and 11 bases from J; bases unmatched to any gene: 9. Germline V gives CDR1 PRHDT, CDR2 FYEKMQ (reference sequence).

V usage is TRBV5-1 and J usage is TRBJ2-7; possible D gene TRBD1, 5 bases. The germline V gene has CDR1 SGHRS and CDR2 YFSETQ. V dropped 0 bases and J dropped 0 bases, with 13 bases sitting between them. The length of the CDR3 is 16 residues. The CDR3 region has the DNA TGCGCCAGCAGCTTGGGGCAGGGTGAACTCTCCTACGAGCAGTACTTC. Translation: CASSLGQGELSYEQYF.

The chain uses TRBV5-5 and TRBJ1-1, with 9 bases matching TRBD1. With 1 base clipped from V and 1 base from J, the junction kept 5 bases outside the gene matches. Germline V lookup: CDR1 SGHKS, CDR2 YYEKEE (reference sequence). This CDR3 spans 16 amino acids. CDR3 nucleotides: TGTGCCAGCAGCTTGTTGGTGGGACAGGGGAACACTGAAGCTTTCTTT. Its translation is CASSLLVGQGNTEAFF.

V is TRBV5-4 and J is TRBJ1-6, with 7 bases matching TRBD1. The CDR3 sequence is 17 residues long. With V trimmed by 3 bases and J by 6 bases, 12 bases remained unmatched. CDR1 is SGHNT and CDR2 is YYREEE in the germline V gene (reference sequence). CDR3 sequence: CASSSSGGPTTNSPLHF. CDR3 bases: TGTGCCAGCAGCTCATCAGGGGGGCCCACAACTAATTCACCCCTCCACTTT.

V gene TRBV6-5 combines with J gene TRBJ2-5; 8 bases align to TRBD2. The J call is doubtful: the DNA matches TRBJ2-7 better. The CDR3 consists of 16 residues. Germline values: CDR1 MNHEY, CDR2 SVGAGI. The CDR3 region is CASSYSAAGGFYEQYF. Here the CDR3 DNA reads TGTGCCAGCAGTTACTCTGCGGCGGGGGGATTCTACGAGCAGTACTTC.

The rearrangement joins TRBV18 to TRBJ2-3; possibly TRBD2 for D (5 bases). CDR3 length equals 14 residues. The germline gives CDR1 KGHSH, CDR2 LQKENI. The V end lost 2 bases, the J end lost 9 bases, and 15 bases lay between the germline ends. The CDR3 DNA sequence: TGTGCCAGCTCACCAGCCGGGGTAGGCGGAACGCAGTATTTT. Translating it yields CASSPAGVGGTQYF.

The CDR3 DNA reads as TGTGCCAGCAGCGCTCAGGGGGCGTACACTGAAGCTTTCTTT. Translation gives CASSAQGAYTEAFF. This rearrangement joins TRBV11-2 to TRBJ1-1, with 8 bases fitting TRBD1. Germline V gene sequence: CDR1 SGHAT, CDR2 FQNNGV. This CDR3 is built from 14 residues. With V trimmed by 5 bases and J by 3 bases, 5 bases remained unmatched.

A single count supports this clone. The chain joins TRBV5-8 to TRBJ2-3; D gene ambiguous. V was pared by 4 bases and J by 5 bases, with 14 bases between. The CDR3 has 14 residues. Per the germline V gene, CDR1 is SGHTS and CDR2 is YDEGEE. CDR3 residues: CASSLGARVDTQYF. The CDR3 DNA sequence: TGTGCCAGCAGCCTCGGTGCCCGGGTAGATACGCAGTATTTT. The full variable domain, with the rest looked up from reference TRBV5-8 and TRBJ2-3, is EAGVTQSPTHLIKTRGQQATLRCSPISGHTSVYWYQQALGLGLQFLLWYDEGEERNRGNFPPRFSGRQFPNYSSELNVNALELEDSALYLCASSLGARVDTQYFGPGTRLTVL.

Of note for this clone: A read error may produce the germline difference seen at one junction end. This chain connects TRBV7-2 to TRBJ2-3; D uncertain. Germline CDR1 reads SGHTA; CDR2 reads FQGNSA. This CDR3 region has 14 residues. CDR3 sequence (DNA): TGTGCCAGCAGCTTAGACGACTCCACAAATACGCAGTATTTT. Its translation: CASSLDDSTNTQYF.

This clone showed up just a few times. The chain recombines TRBV6-1 with TRBJ2-1; D gene unclear. Germline loops: CDR1 MNHNS, CDR2 SASEGT. The V gene lost 4 bases and the J gene lost 4 bases, with 11 bases spanning the gap. This CDR3 spans 14 amino acids. CDR3 sequence: CASSVAEVYNEQFF. In DNA form, the CDR3 reads TGTGCCAGCAGTGTTGCAGAGGTTTACAATGAGCAGTTCTTC.

The chain recombines TRBV5-1 with TRBJ1-3; D gene unclear. Trimming cost V 7 bases and J 2 bases, with 19 bases left between them. This CDR3 has 16 residues. The germline gives CDR1 SGHRS, CDR2 YFSETQ. The CDR3 spells CASPRPDWYPGNTIYF. For the CDR3, the DNA is TGCGCCAGCCCCCGCCCTGACTGGTATCCTGGAAACACCATATATTTT.

CDR3 region: CASSQEAGKRGVHIQYF. Written as DNA, the CDR3 is TGTGCCAGCAGCCAAGAGGCGGGGAAGCGGGGGGTGCACATTCAGTACTTC. The rearrangement links TRBV4-2 to TRBJ2-4; the match to TRBD2 covers 9 bases. CDR1 is LGHNA, CDR2 YNFKEQ, per germline. J was trimmed by 8 bases and V by 0 bases; bases with no gene match: 11. The length of the CDR3 is 17 residues.

The V gene is TRBV5-1, the J gene TRBJ2-7, with 7 bases identical to TRBD2. Germline V CDR1 and CDR2: SGHRS, YFSETQ. Trimming removed 8 bases from V and 3 bases from J; junction bases left unmatched: 2. The CDR3 is 11 amino acids. The CDR3 protein is CASGEGYEQYF. CDR3 in DNA: TGCGCCAGTGGGGAGGGCTACGAGCAGTACTTC.

The chain employs TRBV9 and TRBJ1-4; D uncertain. The CDR3 runs to 14 residues. Trimming took 0 bases from V and 3 from J, leaving 6 bases between them. Germline V lookup: CDR1 SGDLS, CDR2 YYNGEE. The CDR3 here is CASSVGPANEKLFF. CDR3 bases: TGTGCCAGCAGCGTAGGTCCCGCTAATGAAAAACTGTTTTTT. The variable domain in full, with the rest retrieved from reference TRBV9 and TRBJ1-4, is DSGVTQTPKHLITATGQRVTLRCSPRSGDLSVYWYQQSLDQGLQFLIQYYNGEERAKGNILERFSAQQFPDLHSELNLSSLELGDSALYFCASSVGPANEKLFFGSGTQLSVL.

V usage is TRBV9 and J usage is TRBJ1-2; perhaps TRBD1 as D (6 bases). Trimming took 3 bases from V and 2 from J, leaving 14 bases between them. CDR3 size: 15 residues. Germline V gives CDR1 SGDLS, CDR2 YYNGEE. CDR3 loop: CASSDNTGINYGYTF. The CDR3 DNA sequence: TGTGCCAGCAGCGACAATACAGGGATCAACTATGGCTACACCTTC.

This chain joins TRBV5-6 and TRBJ1-4, with 7 bases fitting TRBD1. This CDR3 is built from 14 residues. V was pared by 4 bases and J by 8 bases, with 8 bases of the junction left unmatched. Germline assignment: CDR1 SGHDT and CDR2 YYEEEE. CDR3 amino acids: CASSPDRRKEKLFF. The CDR3 nucleotides read TGTGCCAGCAGCCCGGACAGGAGGAAGGAAAAACTGTTTTTT. The variable domain in full, with the rest retrieved from reference TRBV5-6 and TRBJ1-4, is DAGVTQSPTHLIKTRGQQVTLRCSPKSGHDTVSWYQQALGQGPQFIFQYYEEEERQRGNFPDRFSGHQFPNYSSELNVNALLLGDSALYLCASSPDRRKEKLFFGSGTQLSVL.

With regard to this clone: An end of the junction does not agree with germline; a read error may underlie this. This chain's CDR3 is CASRGPLNTEDFF. CDR3 in DNA: TGTGCCAGCAGGGGGCCGCTGAACACTGAAGATTTCTTT. The chain couples TRBV6-1 to TRBJ1-1; weak D call: TRBD1 (5 bases). Germline V CDR1 and CDR2: MNHNS, SASEGT. This CDR3 has 13 residues.

The V gene is TRBV7-2, the J gene TRBJ1-5; D call uncertain. CDR1 SGHTA and CDR2 FQGNSA come from the germline V gene. The CDR3 spans 13 residues. V dropped 1 base and J dropped 6 bases, with 7 bases sitting between them. DNA of the CDR3: TGTGCCAGCAGCTTAGACCCCGGTCAGCCCCAGCATTTT. Encoded protein: CASSLDPGQPQHF.

The chain carries TRBV7-2 and TRBJ2-7; D perhaps matches TRBD1 (5 bases). The CDR3 runs 17 residues. Trimming removed 0 bases from V and 0 bases from J, with 15 bases in between. Germline V lookup: CDR1 SGHTA, CDR2 FQGNSA. Here the CDR3 DNA reads TGTGCCAGCAGCTTAGCGAGGTCACAGGTTCGCTCCTACGAGCAGTACTTC. This gives the protein CASSLARSQVRSYEQYF.